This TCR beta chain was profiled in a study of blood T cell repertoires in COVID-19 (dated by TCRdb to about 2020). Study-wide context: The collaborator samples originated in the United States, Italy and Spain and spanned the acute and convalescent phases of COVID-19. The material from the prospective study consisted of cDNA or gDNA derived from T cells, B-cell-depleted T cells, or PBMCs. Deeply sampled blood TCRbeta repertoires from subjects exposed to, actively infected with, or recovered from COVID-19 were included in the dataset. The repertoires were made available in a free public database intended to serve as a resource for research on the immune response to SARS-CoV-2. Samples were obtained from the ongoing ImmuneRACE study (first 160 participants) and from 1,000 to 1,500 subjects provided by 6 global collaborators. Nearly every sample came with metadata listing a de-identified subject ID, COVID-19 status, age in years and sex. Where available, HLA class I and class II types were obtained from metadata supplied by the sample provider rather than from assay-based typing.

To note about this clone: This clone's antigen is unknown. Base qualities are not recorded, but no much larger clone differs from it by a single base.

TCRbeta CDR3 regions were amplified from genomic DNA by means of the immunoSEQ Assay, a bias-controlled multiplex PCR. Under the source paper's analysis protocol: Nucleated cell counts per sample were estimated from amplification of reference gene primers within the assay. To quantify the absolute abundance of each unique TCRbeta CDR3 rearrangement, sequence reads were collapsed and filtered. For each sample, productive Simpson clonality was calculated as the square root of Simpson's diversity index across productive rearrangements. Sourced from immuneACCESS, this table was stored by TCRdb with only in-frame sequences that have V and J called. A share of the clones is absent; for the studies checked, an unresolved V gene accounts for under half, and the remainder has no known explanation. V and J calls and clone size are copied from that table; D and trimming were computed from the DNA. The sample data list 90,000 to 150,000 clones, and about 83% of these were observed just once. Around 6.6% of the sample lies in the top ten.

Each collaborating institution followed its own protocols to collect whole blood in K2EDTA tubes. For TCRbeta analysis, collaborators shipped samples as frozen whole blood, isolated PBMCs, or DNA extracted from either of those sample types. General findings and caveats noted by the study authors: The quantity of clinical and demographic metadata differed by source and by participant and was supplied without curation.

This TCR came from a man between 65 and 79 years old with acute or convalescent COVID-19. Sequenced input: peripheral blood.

The DNA is TGTGCCAGTAGTGAACACGCAGGGGAATTTCAGCCCCAGCATTTT. This sequence encodes CASSEHAGEFQPQHF. The sequence is built from TRBV19 and TRBJ1-5, and perhaps TRBD1 as D gene, on 6 matching bases. Spanning cysteine to phenylalanine, the CDR3 consists of 15 amino acids. The kept DNA is CDR3 alone, 45 bases in frame from the first base. V is cut by 5 bases and J by 6 bases, and the space between the germline ends is 17 bases. From the germline V gene (reference sequence), CDR1 is LNHDA and CDR2 is SQIVND.